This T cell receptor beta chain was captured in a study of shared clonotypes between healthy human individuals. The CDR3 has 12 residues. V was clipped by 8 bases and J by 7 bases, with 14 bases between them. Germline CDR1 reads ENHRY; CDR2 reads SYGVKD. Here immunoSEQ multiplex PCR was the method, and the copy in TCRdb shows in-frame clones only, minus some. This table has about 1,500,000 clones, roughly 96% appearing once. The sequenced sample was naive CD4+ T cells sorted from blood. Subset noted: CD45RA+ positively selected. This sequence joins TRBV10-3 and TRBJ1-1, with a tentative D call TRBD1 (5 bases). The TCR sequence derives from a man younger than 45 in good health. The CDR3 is CAIAGNGGEAFF. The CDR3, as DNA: TGTGCCATCGCGGGAAACGGGGGTGAAGCTTTCTTT.